This T cell receptor (beta chain) emerged from a study of radiation and T cells in renal cell carcinoma. Findings of the study overall: Without pretreatment biopsies, baseline tumor clonotype presence was undetermined. In blood, top tumor clones expanded by 2 weeks, shrinking by 4.

The CDR3 runs 14 residues. Deletions cut 0 bases from V and 0 bases from J, with 3 bases between. Germline CDR1 is SGHRS and CDR2 is YFSETQ. Time point in this sample: blood 4 weeks post-SBRT, at nephrectomy. Treatment meaning: 15 Gy SBRT to primary tumor, nephrectomy 4 weeks later. Nephrectomy followed 15 Gy stereotactic body radiation by 4 weeks. The patient's renal cell carcinoma had clear cell pathology. Sequencing used immunoSEQ multiplex PCR; TCRdb keeps in-frame clones, though not all of them. The repertoire holds 90,000 to 100,000 clones, about 79% seen once, with roughly 7.6% in the top ten. Comments on this clone: Its specificity is not known.

V usage is TRBV5-1 and J usage is TRBJ2-2; D gene unclear. This TCR was recovered from a man aged 55 to 70 with renal cell carcinoma. The material was blood, obtained from a patient whose treatment included radiotherapy and nephrectomy. The CDR3 bases are TGCGCCAGCAGCTTGGTTGCGAACACCGGGGAGCTGTTTTTT. This codes for CASSLVANTGELFF.